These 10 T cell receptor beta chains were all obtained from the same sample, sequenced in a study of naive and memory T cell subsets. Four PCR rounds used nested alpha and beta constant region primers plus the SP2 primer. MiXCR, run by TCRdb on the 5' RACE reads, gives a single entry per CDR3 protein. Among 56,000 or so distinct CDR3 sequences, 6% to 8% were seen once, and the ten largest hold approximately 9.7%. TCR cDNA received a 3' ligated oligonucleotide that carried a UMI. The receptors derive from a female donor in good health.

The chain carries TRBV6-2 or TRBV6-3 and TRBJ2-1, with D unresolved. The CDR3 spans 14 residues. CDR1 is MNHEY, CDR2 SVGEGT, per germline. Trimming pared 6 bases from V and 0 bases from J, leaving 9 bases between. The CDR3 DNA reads TGTGCCAGCAGCCCCGGGTACTCCTACAATGAGCAGTTCTTC. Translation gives CASSPGYSYNEQFF.

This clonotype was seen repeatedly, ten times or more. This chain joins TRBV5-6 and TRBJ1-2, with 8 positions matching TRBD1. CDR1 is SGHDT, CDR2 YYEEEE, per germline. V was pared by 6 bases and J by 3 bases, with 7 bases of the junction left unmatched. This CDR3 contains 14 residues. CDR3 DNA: TGTGCCAGCATCAAGACACAGGGGGACTATGGCTACACCTTC. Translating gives CASIKTQGDYGYTF.

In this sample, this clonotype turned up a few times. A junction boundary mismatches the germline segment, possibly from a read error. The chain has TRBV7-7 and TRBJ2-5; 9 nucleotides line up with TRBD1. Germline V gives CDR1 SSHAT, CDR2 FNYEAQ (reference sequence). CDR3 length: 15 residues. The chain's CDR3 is CASSRDRGVQETQYF. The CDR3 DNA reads TGTGCTAGCAGCCGCGACAGGGGGGTCCAAGAGACCCAGTACTTC.

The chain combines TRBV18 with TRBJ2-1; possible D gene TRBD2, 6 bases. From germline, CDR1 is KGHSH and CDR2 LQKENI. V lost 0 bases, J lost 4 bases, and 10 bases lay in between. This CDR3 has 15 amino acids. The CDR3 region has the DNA TGTGCCAGCTCACCACCGGGGACTCGGTACAATGAGCAGTTCTTC. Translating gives CASSPPGTRYNEQFF.

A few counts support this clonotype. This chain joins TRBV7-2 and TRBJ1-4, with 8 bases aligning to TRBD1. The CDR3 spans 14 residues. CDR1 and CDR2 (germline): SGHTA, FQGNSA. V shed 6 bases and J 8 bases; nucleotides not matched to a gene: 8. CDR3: CASRTRTGSEKLFF. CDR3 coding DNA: TGTGCCAGCAGAACCCGGACAGGGTCGGAAAAACTGTTTTTT.

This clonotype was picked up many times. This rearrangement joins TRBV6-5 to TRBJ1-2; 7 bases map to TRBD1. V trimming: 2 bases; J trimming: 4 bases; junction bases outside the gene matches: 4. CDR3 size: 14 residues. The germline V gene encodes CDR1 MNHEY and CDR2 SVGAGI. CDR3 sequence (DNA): TGTGCCAGCAGTTACCACGCAGGGGGCTATGGCTACACCTTC. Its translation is CASSYHAGGYGYTF.

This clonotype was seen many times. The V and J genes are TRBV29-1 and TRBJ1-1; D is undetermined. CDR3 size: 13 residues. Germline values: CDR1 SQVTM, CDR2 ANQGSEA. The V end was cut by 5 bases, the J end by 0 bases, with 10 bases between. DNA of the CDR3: TGCAGCGTTAGACGGGTGTTGAACACTGAAGCTTTCTTT. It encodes CSVRRVLNTEAFF.

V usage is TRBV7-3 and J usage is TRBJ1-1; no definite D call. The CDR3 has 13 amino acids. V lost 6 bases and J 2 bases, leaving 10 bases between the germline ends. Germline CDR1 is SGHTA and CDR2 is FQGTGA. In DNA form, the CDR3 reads TGTGCCAGCAGTTATACCTCAAACACTGAAGCTTTCTTT. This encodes CASSYTSNTEAFF.

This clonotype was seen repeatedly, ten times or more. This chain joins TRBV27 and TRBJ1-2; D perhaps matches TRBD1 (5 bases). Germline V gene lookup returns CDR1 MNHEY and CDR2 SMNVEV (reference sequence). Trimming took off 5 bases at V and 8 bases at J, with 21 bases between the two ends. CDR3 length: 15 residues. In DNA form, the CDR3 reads TGTGCCAGCAGTCCGGGAAGGGGCCAATTTGGGGGCTACACCTTC. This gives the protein CASSPGRGQFGGYTF.

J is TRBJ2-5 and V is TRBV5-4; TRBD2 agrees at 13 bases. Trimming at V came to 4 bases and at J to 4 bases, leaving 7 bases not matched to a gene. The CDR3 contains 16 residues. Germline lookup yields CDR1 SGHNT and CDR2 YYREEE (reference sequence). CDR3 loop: CASSRTSGGRGETQYF. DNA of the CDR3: TGTGCCAGCAGCCGGACTAGCGGGGGTAGGGGAGAGACCCAGTACTTC.